These T cell receptor beta chains were read from a single sample in a study of blood T cells in healthy people across ages. Each CDR3 protein gets one entry after TCRdb re-called the 5' RACE reads with MiXCR. The sample contains 730,000 or so distinct CDR3 sequences, roughly 43% of which appear only once. The source material was blood. Source of these receptors: an elderly man in good health. The conserved cysteine and the conserved F or W are not part of the CDR3 here. Fields, in order: J gene, V gene, CDR3 protein.

>TRBJ2-7|TRBV7-2
ASSLDPSFSYEQY
>TRBJ1-5|TRBV27
ASSLHRDRGSRQPQH
>TRBJ2-7|TRBV21-1
ASTPGLACEQY
>TRBJ2-6|TRBV7-3
ASSRGRISGANVLT
>TRBJ2-5|TRBV6-6
ASTPGDSTVETQY
>TRBJ1-2|TRBV20-1
SASNFQRTNYGYT
>TRBJ2-1|TRBV7-2
ASSPPSGNEQF
>TRBJ2-5|TRBV5-1
ASSLGTSGVETQY
>TRBJ2-3|TRBV29-1
SVEGPSTDTQY
>TRBJ1-2|TRBV30
AFTKDSYPFYGYT
>TRBJ1-2|TRBV5-1
ASSYDHRGGYT
>TRBJ2-5|TRBV4-3
ASSPYRDRIGTQY
>TRBJ1-2|TRBV7-9
ASSSRSGYYGYT
>TRBJ2-1|TRBV11-1
ASSSLPGWSSYNEQF
>TRBJ2-1|TRBV6-6
ASSSDGVPNNEQF
>TRBJ2-1|TRBV6-5
ANSYSGRTSGRNEQF
>TRBJ2-7|TRBV6-2/TRBV6-3
ASSLTYYEQY
>TRBJ1-2|TRBV3-1
ASSQGGGGYT
>TRBJ1-1|TRBV12-3/TRBV12-4
ASSLKLRVGSGAF
>-|TRBV3-1
ASSPSTSYNEQY
>TRBJ2-6|TRBV29-1
SVQQSSGANVLT
>TRBJ2-3|TRBV5-5
ASSQEVDTQY
>TRBJ2-7|TRBV28
ASSSWTEALDEQY
>TRBJ2-7|TRBV20-1
SARRGMAYEQY
>TRBJ2-2|TRBV20-1
SARVGGRAGGELF
>TRBJ2-1|TRBV5-1
ASSLIRGGHNEQF
>-|TRBV20-1
SAPDGAGETQY
>TRBJ2-7|TRBV7-9
ASSQRGTEFYNEQY
>TRBJ2-7|TRBV28
ASSFWLAGGLTTRYRKYEQY
>TRBJ2-1|TRBV7-2
ASSRSGVYNEQF
>TRBJ2-2|TRBV27
ASSFSGQTNTGELF
>TRBJ1-4|TRBV12-5
ASGSRQGSFEKLF
>TRBJ1-1|TRBV7-9
ASTGSTGLVPTEAF
>TRBJ2-4|TRBV27
ASSRISGSFNIQY
>-|TRBV27
ASSSPTVLPGPIYEQY
>TRBJ2-1|TRBV30
AWDRGEGRGNEQF
>TRBJ2-2|TRBV3-1
ASSQMNTGELF
>TRBJ2-7|TRBV7-2
ASSPSGLDYEQY
>TRBJ2-3|TRBV5-1
ASSPDPLTKADTQY
>TRBJ2-1|TRBV6-5
ASHRDRTNEQF
>TRBJ2-4|TRBV7-2
ASSFEGNIQY
>TRBJ1-2|TRBV6-5
ASGSTGFGYT
>TRBJ1-6|TRBV4-2
ASSPKLRPRDNSPLH
>TRBJ1-1|TRBV20-1
SARRQQNTEAF
>TRBJ2-5|TRBV6-1
ASSFDGQETQY
>TRBJ2-7|TRBV6-1
ASSEARGEQY
>TRBJ2-2|TRBV2
ASRLTGVTGELF
>TRBJ1-5|TRBV6-2/TRBV6-3
ASNLRVQPQH
>TRBJ2-3|TRBV7-2
ASRVSRVLGDTQY
>TRBJ2-5|TRBV24-1
ATSVSREETQY
>TRBJ2-5|TRBV11-2
ASSVWQGLGETQY